The entry below gives a single T cell receptor (beta chain) sequence along with its context. Its cognate antigen is unknown. Trimming cost V 5 bases and J 5 bases; bases outside gene matches: 5. CDR1 is LNHDA, CDR2 SQIVND, per germline (reference sequence). This CDR3 contains 15 residues. This record comes from a study of cytomegalovirus exposure and HLA in healthy donors. Study findings and constraints: A later analysis, which compared TCR beta chains of equal frequency, found the HLA-associated ones more clonally expanded. There was a cluster of highly shared sequence variants that was likely a sequencing artifact.

Researchers ran the PCR with 60 Vbeta and 13 Jbeta primers. Only in-frame clones appear in the TCRdb table, and some are missing; sequencing was by immunoSEQ multiplex PCR. The data show about 190,000 clones, around 75% seen once. This clonotype originated in a woman aged 25 to 39 in good health and CMV-seropositive. Specimen: PBMCs. The V call is TRBV19, the J call TRBJ2-2; 10 positions agree with TRBD1. The CDR3 DNA is TGTGCCAGTAGTTATGTGGGACAGGGGACCGGGGAGCTGTTTTTT. Its protein is CASSYVGQGTGELFF. The whole variable domain, remainder taken from reference TRBV19 and TRBJ2-2, is DGGITQSPKYLFRKEGQNVTLSCEQNLNHDAMYWYRQDPGQGLRLIYYSQIVNDFQKGDIAEGYSVSREKKESFPLTVTSAQKNPTAFYLCASSYVGQGTGELFFGEGSRLTVL.